These 4 T cell receptor beta chains were all obtained from the same sample, sequenced in a study of tumor-infiltrating lymphocytes in localized non-small cell lung cancer (dated by TCRdb to the early 2020s). Library method: the immunoSEQ multiplex PCR assay. TCRdb re-hosts the immuneACCESS table, in-frame sequences only. Its copies lack some clones; in the studies checked, an unresolved V gene accounts for under half of them, and the cause for the rest is not known. For this sample the table gives 15,000 to 20,000 clones, of which 70% to 90% were detected only once. The ten largest account for 10% of the sample. The sequenced sample was uninvolved lung tissue not adjacent to the tumor. The receptors were gathered from a human donor with non-small cell lung cancer.

The chain has TRBV18 and TRBJ2-7, with a weak D call TRBD1 (6 bases). The CDR3 extends over 15 amino acids. Germline CDR1 KGHSH, CDR2 LQKENI. The V and J ends lost 6 bases and 7 bases respectively, with 22 bases between them. The CDR3 loop reads CASSRRGVPQGEQYF. In DNA form, the CDR3 reads TGTGCCAGCTCGCGCCGGGGTGTACCTCAGGGGGAGCAGTACTTC.

This chain links TRBV19 with TRBJ1-3; unclear D gene. The V end was cut by 9 bases, the J end by 4 bases, with 16 bases between. The CDR3 is 14 amino acids. Germline V lookup: CDR1 LNHDA, CDR2 SQIVND (reference sequence). The CDR3 DNA sequence: TGTGCCAGCGAGCGGCAGGCCGGGGGAAACACCATATATTTT. It specifies CASERQAGGNTIYF.

This clone came up a few times. The V gene is TRBV5-1, the J gene TRBJ1-1, with a weak D call TRBD1 (5 bases). The V end lost 7 bases, the J end lost 0 bases, and 13 bases lay between the germline ends. This CDR3 comprises 14 residues. The germline CDR1 and CDR2 sequences are SGHRS and YFSETQ. The CDR3 region has the DNA TGCGCCAGCGCGACAGCAATCATGAACACTGAAGCTTTCTTT. This codes for CASATAIMNTEAFF.

The chain links TRBV7-2 to TRBJ2-3, with D tentatively TRBD2 (7 bases). The CDR3 is 15 amino acids. The V end lost 3 bases, the J end lost 7 bases, and 17 bases lay between the germline ends. The germline CDR1 and CDR2 sequences are SGHTA and FQGNSA. The CDR3 DNA sequence: TGTGCCAGCAGCTTTGGGGGGGCCACTGGAAATACGCAGTATTTT. Residues: CASSFGGATGNTQYF.